Here is one TCR beta chain with its context. This clonotype was seen repeatedly, ten times or more. Its binding antigen is unknown. Base-call qualities are not available, and no considerably larger clone is one nucleotide away. For repertoire sequencing, the TCR beta CDR3 regions were amplified from RNA transcripts. A first-round RT-PCR used HTBI primers with the Qiagen OneStep RT-PCR kit, followed by a second-round multiplex PCR, size selection and purification. Libraries were sequenced paired-end with 100 bp reads on an Illumina HiSeq2000. Regarding the original processing steps: Reads were processed with SOAPnuke, discarding reads with adapters, uncalled bases, mean Phred below 15, or no exact constant-primer or identifier match. COPE v1.2.5 was used to merge high-quality paired reads. Unique nucleotide sequences were defined as clonotypes and aligned to IMGT TRB V, D and J references using MiTCR v1.1. The analysis was limited to V-J combinations with a frequency above 0.0001, which together covered 99.2% of repertoires. A TCR clonal expansion and chaos score per V-J combination was defined as the ratio of F50 clonal expansion to chaos observed in the TCRdist matrix. Features were reduced by Welch's t-statistics and random forest to around 13 V-J combinations, which fed a naive Bayes classifier. Thyroid-blood repertoire similarity was quantified with the Morisita-Horn index. The public reads were quality trimmed at Q25 with fastp and then assembled into clones with MiXCR by TCRdb, keeping productive beta chains. Each entry merges the rows of one CDR3 protein and shows their most common DNA and genes. TCRdb, rather than the study authors, made the V and J calls. The sample records about 370,000 distinct CDR3 sequences, approximately 20% of which are singletons. Clones ranked in the top ten supply 1.6% of the sample.

This sample is part of a study of Graves' ophthalmopathy and Graves' hyperthyroidism (dated by TCRdb to the late 2010s). Regarding the complete study: Peripheral blood was collected at initial diagnosis, before any treatment. To tell Graves' ophthalmopathy apart from Graves' hyperthyroidism, and to predict which patients would progress to ophthalmopathy, the study relied on TCR beta repertoire signatures. In total, some 140 blood samples were TCR-sequenced: roughly 45 ophthalmopathy, roughly 80 hyperthyroidism and roughly 17 hyperthyroidism-to-ophthalmopathy patients. To explore V-J signatures distinguishing ophthalmopathy from hyperthyroidism, a discovery set of approximately 100 patients (fewer than 45 ophthalmopathy, 55 to 60 stable hyperthyroidism) was enrolled. The independent validation cohort included about 19 hyperthyroidism patients plus 17 patients who later progressed from hyperthyroidism to ophthalmopathy. In roughly 6 hyperthyroidism patients, the T-cell repertoires found in thyroid tissue were compared with those found in blood. Following sample collection, hyperthyroidism patients were given methimazole at a starting dose of 30 mg daily, and ophthalmopathy patients were given high-dose intravenous methylprednisolone. For training and testing, the approximately 92 patients in the discovery cohort were randomly divided in a 7:3 ratio. What the work shows at the level of the full study, not this receptor alone: Most expanded thyroid clonotypes with frequency above 0.001 were also detected in blood, suggesting blood repertoires may reflect the thyroid immune response. Sample size was not statistically predetermined, and group allocation was not concealed from the investigators. In validation, the model predicted ophthalmopathy progression with about 64% sensitivity and roughly 72% specificity; 12 predicted patients were CT-confirmed with GO in a median of around 6.5 months. In cross-validation, the 13-signature model distinguished ophthalmopathy from stable hyperthyroidism with just over 85% sensitivity and roughly 81% specificity, and in the test set the corresponding values were about 80% and 75%.

The CDR3 runs 13 amino acids, cysteine and phenylalanine included. Kept here is only the CDR3 DNA, which spans 39 bases and is read in frame from base 1. As encoded in the germline V gene (reference sequence), CDR1 is GTSNPN while CDR2 is SVGIG. V ends up 3 bases short and J 3 bases short, with an unmatched junction base count of 4. Ophthalmopathy patients were characterized by moderately to severely active disease, a Clinical Activity Score of at least 3, a NOSPECS grade of at least 4, and a disease duration under 3 months. Anyone with other autoimmune diseases, uncontrolled infections, pregnancy or lactation was excluded from the study. Clinical symptoms, serum thyroxine, TRAb, thyroid ultrasound and orbital computed tomography were used for diagnosis. Ficoll-Paque density gradient centrifugation was used to isolate PBMCs from about 10 ml of fresh peripheral blood. Trizol reagent was used to extract the total RNA, and its quality was then checked on an Agilent 2100 Bioanalyzer.

The clonotype originates from a woman younger than 30 with Graves' ophthalmopathy. Donor details come from another sample of the same person, matched by shared clones. The sequenced material came from peripheral blood. The sequence joins TRBV30 to TRBJ1-1; 7 bases in between match TRBD1. This receptor has the CDR3 CAWRKDRYTEAFF. Read as DNA, the sequence is TGTGCCTGGAGAAAGGACAGGTACACTGAAGCTTTCTTT. Reference TRBV30 and TRBJ1-1 proteins supply the regions before and after the CDR3; the full variable domain is: SQTIHQWPATLVQPVGSPLSLECTVEGTSNPNLYWYRQAAGRGLQLLFYSVGIGQISSEVPQNLSASRPQDRQFILSSKKLLLSDSGFYLCAWRKDRYTEAFFGQGTRLTVV.